The rows below give T cell receptor beta chains drawn from one sample of a study of early T cells in non-severe SARS-CoV-2 infection. MiXCR, applied by TCRdb to the 5' RACE reads, yields one record per CDR3 protein. The data contain 40,000 or so distinct CDR3 sequences, 5% to 6% of them singletons. This material consisted of whole blood, taken at baseline. The receptors were gathered from an adult who was a healthcare worker with PCR-confirmed SARS-CoV-2 infection or an uninfected control (not recorded which). The CDR3 runs from the conserved cysteine through the conserved F or W. Rows give clone size only sometimes, using once, few, many, or a class for an expanded clone.

cdr3_aa: CASSKTGDTGELFF
v_call: TRBV21-1
clone_size: -

cdr3_aa: CASSKMTSGRGETQYF
v_call: TRBV9
clone_size: few

cdr3_aa: CASRTTGGTDTQYF
v_call: TRBV28
clone_size: -

cdr3_aa: CASSELAGASDEQFF
v_call: TRBV2
clone_size: many

cdr3_aa: CASSGGLAVYNEQFF
v_call: TRBV5-1
clone_size: many

cdr3_aa: CASSWDRVNTEAFF
v_call: TRBV6-5
clone_size: -

cdr3_aa: CASSLSQGAETQYF
v_call: TRBV27
clone_size: many

cdr3_aa: CASSLTSGTGELFF
v_call: TRBV5-1
clone_size: many

cdr3_aa: CSASHSGGSYTF
v_call: TRBV20-1
clone_size: many

cdr3_aa: CAWSSQGRTQYF
v_call: TRBV30
clone_size: -

cdr3_aa: CASSPRINYGYTF
v_call: TRBV6-5
clone_size: few

cdr3_aa: CASSPGGGRTYNEQFF
v_call: TRBV7-6
clone_size: few

cdr3_aa: CASSLVDYNEQFF
v_call: TRBV12-3/TRBV12-4
clone_size: many

cdr3_aa: CSVEKTGTNEQFF
v_call: TRBV29-1
clone_size: many

cdr3_aa: CAWCPGQTYEQYF
v_call: TRBV30
clone_size: -

cdr3_aa: CATPLTREASNYGYTF
v_call: TRBV2
clone_size: many

cdr3_aa: CANSPDTGELFF
v_call: TRBV12-3/TRBV12-4
clone_size: -

cdr3_aa: CASSFPREGQDEQFF
v_call: TRBV28
clone_size: few

cdr3_aa: CASSRKGLAGGSTDTQYF
v_call: TRBV7-2
clone_size: -

cdr3_aa: CASSSLVGTSGIEQFF
v_call: TRBV5-4
clone_size: -

cdr3_aa: CASSPTIRLAEYNEQFF
v_call: TRBV18
clone_size: many

cdr3_aa: CASSLGYTDTQYF
v_call: TRBV11-2
clone_size: -

cdr3_aa: CASSIRGGTEAFF
v_call: TRBV12-3/TRBV12-4
clone_size: few

cdr3_aa: CAWGQGSSNEKLFF
v_call: TRBV30
clone_size: many

cdr3_aa: CASSYERNEKLFF
v_call: TRBV6-2/TRBV6-3
clone_size: few

cdr3_aa: CASSQDLAGTRTDTQYF
v_call: TRBV3-1
clone_size: many

cdr3_aa: CATSDRGSSSYNEQFF
v_call: TRBV24-1
clone_size: many

cdr3_aa: CSARVGQGRGPQHF
v_call: TRBV20-1
clone_size: many

cdr3_aa: CASSYNTSPLHF
v_call: TRBV6-5
clone_size: few

cdr3_aa: CASSELGTVNQPQHF
v_call: TRBV2
clone_size: few

cdr3_aa: CASSVGGGVNEKLFF
v_call: TRBV9
clone_size: many

cdr3_aa: CASSYFNAYTRPGELFF
v_call: TRBV6-5
clone_size: few

cdr3_aa: CASSLSNFRDYEQYF
v_call: TRBV28
clone_size: many

cdr3_aa: CASRRDWNQPQHF
v_call: TRBV6-5
clone_size: many

cdr3_aa: CSAMVWDREDTEAFF
v_call: TRBV20-1
clone_size: many

cdr3_aa: CALRKQVTDTQYF
v_call: TRBV10-3
clone_size: -

cdr3_aa: CSARDQVNEQFF
v_call: TRBV20-1
clone_size: many

cdr3_aa: CASSLVGGSYYNEQFF
v_call: TRBV5-1
clone_size: many

cdr3_aa: CASSPGQENSPLHF
v_call: TRBV18
clone_size: many

cdr3_aa: CAIRTAYGYTF
v_call: TRBV24-1
clone_size: few

cdr3_aa: CASSLNTNQPQHF
v_call: TRBV7-6
clone_size: many

cdr3_aa: CATSDLGTGVDEQYF
v_call: TRBV24-1
clone_size: many

cdr3_aa: CASSRIENTEAFF
v_call: TRBV5-4
clone_size: many

cdr3_aa: CASSPRTGYGYTF
v_call: TRBV28
clone_size: many

cdr3_aa: CASSENSLGTTDTQYF
v_call: TRBV6-1
clone_size: many

cdr3_aa: CASSRAGTSSYEQYF
v_call: TRBV3-2
clone_size: many

cdr3_aa: CSASLFTDTQYF
v_call: TRBV20-1
clone_size: many

cdr3_aa: CASKGQGASPLHF
v_call: TRBV6-5
clone_size: many

cdr3_aa: CAFGANVLTF
v_call: TRBV15
clone_size: -

cdr3_aa: CASSSPDRALHF
v_call: TRBV6-5
clone_size: many

cdr3_aa: CASRGHAEGNSPLHF
v_call: TRBV6-6
clone_size: few

cdr3_aa: CSASPFDSYEQYF
v_call: TRBV20-1
clone_size: many

cdr3_aa: CASSPPVHTDTQYF
v_call: TRBV3-1
clone_size: -

cdr3_aa: CSAAPRTGSNQPQHF
v_call: TRBV20-1
clone_size: many

cdr3_aa: CASSLGGYGYTF
v_call: TRBV5-4
clone_size: few

cdr3_aa: CASSPGGLYEQYF
v_call: TRBV28
clone_size: medium-sized